Given below is one TCR beta chain in context. This sample was included in a study of blood T cell repertoires in COVID-19. Overall study: Sites across the United States, Italy and Spain contributed samples from acute and convalescent COVID-19. PBMCs, B-cell-depleted T cells, or T cells provided the cDNA or gDNA that made up the material.

Original handling: Amplification with reference gene primers provided the estimates of nucleated cell counts. Libraries were prepared by immunoSEQ multiplex PCR; TCRdb keeps only in-frame clonotypes and omits some of them. The V and J calls and clone size are taken from that table; D and trimming were inferred from the DNA. The sample records approximately 63,000 clones, 85% to 90% being singletons. Germline trimming cut 5 bases from V and 13 bases from J; bases unmatched to any gene: 6. The CDR3 runs to 12 residues. Germline assignment: CDR1 SGHTA and CDR2 FQGNSA. Seattle patient enrollment occurred during active infection, with longitudinal follow-up thereafter.

This chain links TRBV7-2 with TRBJ2-1; 9 bases line up with TRBD2. Sequenced: peripheral blood. This TCR came from a woman aged 60-75 years with COVID-19, enrolled during active disease. CDR3 coding DNA: TGTGCCAGCAGCCCCCGACTAGCGGTTCAGTTCTTC. Translation gives CASSPRLAVQFF.